This T cell receptor (beta chain) originates from a study of OX40 agonist ivuxolimab in advanced cancers. The overall study: People in dose escalation had one of these cancers: hepatocellular carcinoma, melanoma, renal cell or head and neck cancer. One hepatocellular carcinoma and a couple of cutaneous melanoma patients partially responded. Study-level points and caveats: The study found that CD8+ T cells averaged more expanded clones than CD4+.

This clone was observed at least ten times. Antigen unknown. Unmatched junction bases numbered 8, after V lost 3 bases and J lost 9 bases. The CDR3 is made up of 14 amino acids. CDR1 and CDR2 (germline): LNHDA, SQIVND (reference sequence). Sequencing was performed with immunoSEQ multiplex PCR; in TCRdb, only in-frame clones are kept and a portion is missing. The sample lists 50,000 to 75,000 clones; roughly four fifths were seen once. On cycle 4 day 1 and cycle 7 day 1, as well as at baseline, blood was sampled. The sample in question was CD4+ or CD8+ T cells sorted from blood, obtained in a trial of the OX40 agonist ivuxolimab. This TCR derives from an adult with an advanced solid tumor such as melanoma, head and neck, liver or kidney cancer. V and J are TRBV19 and TRBJ1-2; 9 positions match TRBD1. The CDR3 protein is CASSIGTGRFSYTF. The CDR3, as DNA: TGTGCCAGTAGTATCGGGACAGGGAGGTTTAGCTACACCTTC.